A single sample is the source of the 2 T cell receptor beta chains below, sequenced in a study of T cells after yellow fever vaccination (dated by TCRdb to the late 2010s). According to the study, the label for this sample's treatment or condition signals: live attenuated yellow fever vaccine strain. Library prep was done by 5' RACE. Instrument on record: Illumina HiSeq 2500. TCRdb took the public reads, trimmed them with fastp at Q25, ran MiXCR for clone calling and kept in-frame beta chains. A single entry per CDR3 protein holds the most common genes and DNA from its merged rows. The sample contains under 300,000 distinct CDR3 sequences, 10% to 15% of them found a single time. The ten largest make up 0.5% to 0.6% of the sample. The source was CD4+ T cells sorted from PBMCs, collected 45 days after the yellow fever booster vaccination. The source of these receptors is a man aged 25-45 years who received the YFV17D yellow fever vaccine.

The sample holds a few counts of this clonotype. The gene calls are TRBV3-1 and TRBJ2-3, with D unresolved. V was pared by 2 bases and J by 6 bases, with 6 bases between. The CDR3 sequence is 12 residues long. CDR1 LGHDT and CDR2 YNNKEL come from the germline V gene (reference sequence). CDR3 sequence: CASSQLWDTQYF. CDR3 nucleotide sequence: TGTGCCAGCAGCCAACTCTGGGATACGCAGTATTTT.

The table lists this clonotype with a few counts. The chain joins TRBV20-1 to TRBJ2-2; 9 bases are shared with TRBD2. The J segment lost 4 bases and the V segment lost 4 bases, leaving 1 base of the junction unmatched. This CDR3 has 13 residues. CDR1 DFQATT and CDR2 SNEGSKA come from the germline V gene (reference sequence). The CDR3 DNA follows: TGCAGTGCTAAGCGGGAGGTCACCGGGGAGCTGTTTTTT. This codes for CSAKREVTGELFF.